This record covers a single TCR beta chain. This specimen belongs to a study of blood T cell repertoires in COVID-19. Original data processing: Counts of nucleated cells, estimated from reference gene primer amplification, were obtained. The repertoire was sequenced with immunoSEQ multiplex PCR; TCRdb's copy has only in-frame clones and lacks some. V and J calls and clone size are as listed in that table; D and trimming were resolved from the DNA. The sample yields over 150,000 clones, roughly 90% seen once. Enrolled through a virtual design, the participants were between 18 and 89 years of age and came from roughly 22 US areas. Cohort 3 donors were reported recovered after two negative PCRs, clearance, or symptom resolution. The trim removed 4 bases at V and 8 bases at J, leaving 13 bases unmatched. Germline lookup yields CDR1 SGDLS and CDR2 YYNGEE. The CDR3 loop spans 16 amino acids.

The sequence was obtained from a woman between 45 and 60 years old who had recovered from COVID-19. Sequenced input: PBMCs or T cells enriched from blood (not recorded which). The V call is TRBV9, the J call TRBJ1-1, with 11 bases lining up with TRBD1. CDR3 bases: TGTGCCAGCAGCCCCGGGACAGGGGGTACCCCTAGGGAAGCTTTCTTT. Encoded protein: CASSPGTGGTPREAFF.